The entry that follows covers one TCR beta chain sequence. Per the germline V gene, CDR1 is LGHDT and CDR2 is YNNKEL (reference sequence). V lost 0 bases, J lost 12 bases, and 12 bases lay in between. The CDR3 sequence is 12 residues long. TCRdb re-called the RT-PCR reads through MiXCR, storing one row per CDR3 protein. This table has about 700,000 distinct CDR3 sequences, approximately 15% appearing once. Material: memory CD4+ T cells from blood. The receptor comes from a female donor in good health, serving as a healthy control. This rearrangement joins TRBV3-1 to TRBJ2-7; weak D call: TRBD1 (6 bases). The CDR3 sequence is CASSQDRTVWYF. CDR3 bases: TGTGCCAGCAGCCAAGATCGGACAGTGTGGTACTTC.